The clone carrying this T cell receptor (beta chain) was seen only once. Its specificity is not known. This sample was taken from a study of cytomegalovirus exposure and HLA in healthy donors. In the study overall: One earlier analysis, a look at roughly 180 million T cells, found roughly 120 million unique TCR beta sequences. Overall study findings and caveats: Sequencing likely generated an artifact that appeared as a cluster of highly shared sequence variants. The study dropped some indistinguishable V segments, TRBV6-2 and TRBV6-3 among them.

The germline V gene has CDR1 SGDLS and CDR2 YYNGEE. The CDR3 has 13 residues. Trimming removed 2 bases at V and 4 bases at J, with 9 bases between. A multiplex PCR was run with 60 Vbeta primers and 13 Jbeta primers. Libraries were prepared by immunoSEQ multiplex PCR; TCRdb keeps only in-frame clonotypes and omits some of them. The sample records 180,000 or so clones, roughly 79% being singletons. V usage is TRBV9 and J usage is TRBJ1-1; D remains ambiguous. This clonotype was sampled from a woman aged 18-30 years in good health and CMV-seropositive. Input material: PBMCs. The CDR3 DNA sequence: TGTGCCAGCAGCGTCGATGACTTCACTGAAGCTTTCTTT. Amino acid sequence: CASSVDDFTEAFF.